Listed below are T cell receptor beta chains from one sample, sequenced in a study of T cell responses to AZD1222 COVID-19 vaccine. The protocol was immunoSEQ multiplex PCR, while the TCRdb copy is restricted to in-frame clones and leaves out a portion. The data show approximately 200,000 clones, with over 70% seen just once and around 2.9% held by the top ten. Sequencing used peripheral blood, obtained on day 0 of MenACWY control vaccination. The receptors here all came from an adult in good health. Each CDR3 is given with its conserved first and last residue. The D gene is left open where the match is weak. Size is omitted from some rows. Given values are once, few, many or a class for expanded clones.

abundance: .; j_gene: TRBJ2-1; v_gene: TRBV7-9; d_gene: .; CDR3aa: CASSLTGDNEQFF; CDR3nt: TGTGCCAGCAGCTTAACCGGAGACAATGAGCAGTTCTTC
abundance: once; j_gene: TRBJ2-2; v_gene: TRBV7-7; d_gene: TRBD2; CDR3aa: CASSLTGTSEFTGELFF; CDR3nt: TGTGCTAGCAGCCTGACCGGGACTAGCGAATTCACCGGGGAGCTGTTTTTT
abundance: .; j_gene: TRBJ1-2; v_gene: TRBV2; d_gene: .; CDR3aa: CASRKDNRAHYGYTF; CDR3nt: TGTGCCAGCAGGAAAGACAACAGGGCCCACTATGGCTACACCTTC
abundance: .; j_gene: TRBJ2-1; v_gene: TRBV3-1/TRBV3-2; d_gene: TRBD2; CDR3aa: CASSQDGLAGGREQFF; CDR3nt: TGTGCCAGCAGCCAAGATGGACTAGCGGGAGGGAGGGAGCAGTTCTTC
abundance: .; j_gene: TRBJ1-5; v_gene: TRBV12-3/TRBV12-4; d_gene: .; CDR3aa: CASSFLSDQPQHF; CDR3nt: TGTGCCAGCAGTTTCCTTTCTGATCAGCCCCAGCATTTT
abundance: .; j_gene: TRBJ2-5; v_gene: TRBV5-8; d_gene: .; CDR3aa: CASSRRDGEETQYF; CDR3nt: TGTGCCAGCAGCCGCCGGGACGGTGAAGAGACCCAGTACTTC
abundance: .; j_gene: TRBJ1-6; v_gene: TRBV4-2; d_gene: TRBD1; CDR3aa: CASSLTGEGDRNSPLHF; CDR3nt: TGTGCCAGCAGCCTAACGGGGGAGGGGGACAGAAACTCACCCCTCCACTTT
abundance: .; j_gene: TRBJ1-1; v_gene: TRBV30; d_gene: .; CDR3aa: CAWSSQGGTEAFF; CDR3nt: TGTGCCTGGAGTTCACAGGGTGGTACTGAAGCTTTCTTT
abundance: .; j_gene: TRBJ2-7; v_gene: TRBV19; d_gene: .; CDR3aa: CASSIISGVHEQYF; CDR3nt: TGTGCCAGTAGTATAATATCAGGGGTCCACGAGCAGTACTTC
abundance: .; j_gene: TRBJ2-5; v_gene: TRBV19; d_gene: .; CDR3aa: CASRGPRTPQETQYF; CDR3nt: TGTGCCAGTAGGGGCCCCCGTACGCCGCAAGAGACCCAGTACTTC
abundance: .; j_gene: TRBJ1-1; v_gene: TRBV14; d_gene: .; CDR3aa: CASSQGTANTEAFF; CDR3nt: TGTGCCAGCAGCCAAGGGACAGCGAACACTGAAGCTTTCTTT
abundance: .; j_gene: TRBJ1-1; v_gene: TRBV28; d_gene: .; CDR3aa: CASSALTVNTEAFF; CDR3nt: TGTGCCAGCAGTGCATTGACAGTGAACACTGAAGCTTTCTTT
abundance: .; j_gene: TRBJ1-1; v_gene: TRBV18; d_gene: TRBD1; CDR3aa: CASSPGNRGPEAFF; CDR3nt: TGTGCCAGCTCACCGGGCAACAGGGGCCCTGAAGCTTTCTTT
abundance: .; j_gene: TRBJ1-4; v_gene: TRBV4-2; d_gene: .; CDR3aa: CASSQGTGQLATNEKLFF; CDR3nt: TGTGCCAGCAGCCAAGGTACTGGACAGCTAGCAACTAATGAAAAACTGTTTTTT
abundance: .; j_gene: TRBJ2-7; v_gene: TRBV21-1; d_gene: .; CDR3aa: CASSDPGASGFYYEQYF; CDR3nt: TGTGCCAGCAGCGACCCTGGTGCTAGCGGGTTTTACTACGAGCAGTACTTC
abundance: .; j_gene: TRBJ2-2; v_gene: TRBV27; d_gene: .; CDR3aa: CASSLTGGTGELFF; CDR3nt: TGTGCCAGCAGTTTAACGGGCGGCACCGGGGAGCTGTTTTTT
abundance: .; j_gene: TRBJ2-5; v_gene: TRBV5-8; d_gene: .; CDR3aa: CASSLFRVQETQYF; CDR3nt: TGTGCCAGCAGCTTGTTCAGGGTTCAAGAGACCCAGTACTTC
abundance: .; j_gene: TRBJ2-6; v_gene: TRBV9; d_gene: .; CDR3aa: CASSVDGGANVLTF; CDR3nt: TGTGCCAGCAGCGTAGACGGGGGTGCCAACGTCCTGACTTTC
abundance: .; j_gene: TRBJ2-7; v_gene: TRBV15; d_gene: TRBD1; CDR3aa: CATSPRTGGVHEQYF; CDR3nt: TGTGCCACCAGCCCTAGGACAGGGGGTGTCCACGAGCAGTACTTC
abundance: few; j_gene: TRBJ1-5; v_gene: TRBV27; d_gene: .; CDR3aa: CASSLSITGSNQPQHF; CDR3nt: TGTGCCAGCAGTTTATCGATAACAGGAAGCAATCAGCCCCAGCATTTT
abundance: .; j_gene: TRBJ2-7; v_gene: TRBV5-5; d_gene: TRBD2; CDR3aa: CASSTRAGGQVEQYF; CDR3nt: TGTGCCAGCAGCACCCGAGCGGGGGGGCAGGTCGAGCAGTACTTC
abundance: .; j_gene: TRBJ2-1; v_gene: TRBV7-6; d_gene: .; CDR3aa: CASSWTAGQTNEQFF; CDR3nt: TGTGCCAGCAGCTGGACAGCGGGCCAGACCAATGAGCAGTTCTTC
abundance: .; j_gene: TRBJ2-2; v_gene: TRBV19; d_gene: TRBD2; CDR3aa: CASRERGSAGELFF; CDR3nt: TGTGCCAGTAGGGAGCGGGGGAGTGCCGGGGAGCTGTTTTTT
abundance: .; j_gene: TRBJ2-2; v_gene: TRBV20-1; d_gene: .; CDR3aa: CSASGSNTGELFF; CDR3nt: TGCAGTGCTAGTGGGAGCAACACCGGGGAGCTGTTTTTT
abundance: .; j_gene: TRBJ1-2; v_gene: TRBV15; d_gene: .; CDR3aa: CATSREGFGNYGYTF; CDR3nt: TGTGCCACCAGCAGAGAGGGTTTTGGGAACTATGGCTACACCTTC
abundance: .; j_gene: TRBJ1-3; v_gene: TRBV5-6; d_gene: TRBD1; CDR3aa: CASGQGAVGNTIYF; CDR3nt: TGTGCCAGCGGACAGGGGGCGGTCGGAAACACCATATATTTT
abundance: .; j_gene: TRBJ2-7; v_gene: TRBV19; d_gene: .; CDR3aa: CASWDGNSYEQYF; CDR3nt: TGTGCCAGCTGGGACGGCAACTCCTACGAGCAGTACTTC
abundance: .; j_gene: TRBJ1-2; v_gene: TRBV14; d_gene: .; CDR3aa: CASSQDYSYGYTF; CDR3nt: TGTGCCAGCAGCCAAGATTACAGCTATGGCTACACCTTC
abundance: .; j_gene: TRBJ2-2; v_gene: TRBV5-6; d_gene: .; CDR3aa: CASSYMKGGLYTGELFF; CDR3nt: TGTGCCAGCAGCTACATGAAGGGGGGGCTCTACACCGGGGAGCTGTTTTTT
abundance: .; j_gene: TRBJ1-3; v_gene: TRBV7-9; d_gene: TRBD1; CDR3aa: CASSSTGGSGNTIYF; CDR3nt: TGTGCCAGCAGCTCAACAGGGGGCTCTGGAAACACCATATATTTT
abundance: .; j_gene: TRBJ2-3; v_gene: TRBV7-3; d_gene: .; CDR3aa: CASSSSSSATDTQYF; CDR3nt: TGTGCCAGCAGCTCCTCATCTTCGGCCACAGATACGCAGTATTTT
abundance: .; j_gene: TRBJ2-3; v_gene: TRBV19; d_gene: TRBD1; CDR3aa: CAVSQGALGDTQYF; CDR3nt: TGTGCCGTTAGCCAGGGGGCTCTGGGAGATACGCAGTATTTT
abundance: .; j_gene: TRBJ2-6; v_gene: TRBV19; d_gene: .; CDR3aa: CASSIWGLGANVLTF; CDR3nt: TGTGCCAGTAGTATTTGGGGGCTTGGGGCCAACGTCCTGACTTTC
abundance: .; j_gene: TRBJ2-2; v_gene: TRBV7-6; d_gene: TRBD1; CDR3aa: CASSRRQGANTGELFF; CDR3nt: TGTGCCAGCAGCCGACGACAGGGGGCGAACACCGGGGAGCTGTTTTTT
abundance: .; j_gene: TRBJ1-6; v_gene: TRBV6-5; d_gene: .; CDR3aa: CASSYSSPGGLSPLHF; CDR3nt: TGTGCCAGCAGTTACTCGAGTCCGGGGGGCTTATCACCCCTCCACTTT
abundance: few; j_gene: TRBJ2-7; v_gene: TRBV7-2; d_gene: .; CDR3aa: CASSRLGQMGVYEQYF; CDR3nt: TGTGCCAGCAGCCGCTTGGGACAAATGGGGGTCTACGAGCAGTACTTC
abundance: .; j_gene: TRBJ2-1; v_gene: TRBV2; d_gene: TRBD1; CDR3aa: CASSAQGPNYNEQFF; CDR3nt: TGTGCCAGCAGTGCACAGGGGCCTAATTACAATGAGCAGTTCTTC
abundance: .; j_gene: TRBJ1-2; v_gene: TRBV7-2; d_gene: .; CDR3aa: CASSMTALARYGYTF; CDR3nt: TGTGCCAGCAGCATGACAGCCCTCGCCCGCTATGGCTACACCTTC
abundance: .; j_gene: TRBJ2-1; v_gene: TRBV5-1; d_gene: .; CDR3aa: CASSWGPLYEQFF; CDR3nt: TGCGCCAGCAGCTGGGGGCCCCTCTATGAGCAGTTCTTC
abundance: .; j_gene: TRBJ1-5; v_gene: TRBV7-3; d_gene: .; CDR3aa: CASSLRFGVAVYQPQHF; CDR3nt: TGTGCCAGCAGCTTAAGGTTTGGGGTGGCAGTCTATCAGCCCCAGCATTTT
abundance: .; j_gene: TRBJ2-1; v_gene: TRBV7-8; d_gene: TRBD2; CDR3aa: CASSLGILAGGMQFF; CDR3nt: TGTGCCAGCAGCTTAGGGATTCTAGCGGGAGGGATGCAGTTCTTC
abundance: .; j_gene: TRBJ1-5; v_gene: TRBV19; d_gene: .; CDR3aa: CASRSSNQPQHF; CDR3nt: TGTGCCAGTAGGTCGAGCAATCAGCCCCAGCATTTT
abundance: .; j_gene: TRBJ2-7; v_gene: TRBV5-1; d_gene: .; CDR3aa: CASSGSYEQYF; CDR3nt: TGCGCCAGCAGCGGATCCTACGAGCAGTACTTC
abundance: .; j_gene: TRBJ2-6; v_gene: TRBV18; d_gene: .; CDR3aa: CASSPGTGANVLTF; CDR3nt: TGTGCCAGCTCACCAGGGACTGGGGCCAACGTCCTGACTTTC
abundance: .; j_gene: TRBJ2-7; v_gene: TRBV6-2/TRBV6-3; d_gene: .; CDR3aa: CASSYSGQGNDYEQYF; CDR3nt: TGTGCCAGCAGTTACTCGGGGCAGGGGAACGACTACGAGCAGTACTTC
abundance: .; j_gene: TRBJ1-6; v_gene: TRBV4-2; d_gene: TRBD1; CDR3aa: CASSQGYKAGGWSPLHF; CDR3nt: TGTGCCAGCAGCCAAGGGTATAAGGCAGGGGGCTGGTCACCCCTCCACTTT